The 21 T cell receptor beta chains below come from one sample, sequenced in a study of breast tumors, draining lymph nodes, adjacent tissues. One entry per CDR3 protein, called by TCRdb with MiXCR from the multiplex PCR reads. This table has about 180,000 distinct CDR3 sequences, roughly 35% appearing once. The lymph nodes were axillary draining lymph nodes from breast cancer patients. The source material was axillary lymph node tissue. The receptors shown here come from a female donor with breast cancer. Some clones in this sample may be carry-over from other donors' samples.

Points on this clonotype: A single base separates this from a much larger clone, so it may be a read error. The chain couples TRBV28 to TRBJ1-2, with D perhaps matching TRBD1 (6 bases). Trimming removed 7 bases at V and 4 bases at J, with 13 bases between. Germline CDR1 and CDR2: MDHEN and SYDVKM. The CDR3 is 13 amino acids. CDR3: CASTGGGRYGYTF. The CDR3 DNA sequence: TGTGCCAGCACCGGAGGGGGTCGCTATGGCTACACCTTC.

V usage is TRBV2 and J usage is TRBJ1-5, with TRBD1 matching over 10 bases. Germline V gene data show CDR1 as SNHLY and CDR2 as FYNNEI. V dropped 3 bases and J dropped 7; count of bases not matched to a gene: 6. The CDR3 length is 15 residues. The CDR3 region is CASSDGDRGNQPQHF. In DNA form, the CDR3 reads TGTGCCAGCAGTGACGGGGACAGGGGAAACCAGCCCCAGCATTTT.

At least ten counts were recorded for this clonotype. Here the CDR3 omits its conserved ending phenylalanine or tryptophan, so a read error is the likely source. The DNA is omitted, as the CDR3 cannot be located on it reliably, and the CDR3 follows TCRdb's listing. The chain joins TRBV6-1 to TRBJ1-3; the table's TRBD1 call for D was not verified on the DNA. The CDR3 is 11 residues long, counting both termini. Germline V gene data show CDR1 as MNHNS and CDR2 as SASEGT. This chain's CDR3 is CASSEWGQGPL.

This chain links TRBV7-3 with TRBJ2-3; maybe TRBD1 (6 bases). The V gene lost 8 bases and the J gene lost 2 bases, with 26 bases spanning the gap. Germline V gene data show CDR1 as SGHTA and CDR2 as FQGTGA. The CDR3 contains 18 residues. Written as DNA, the CDR3 is TGTGCCAGCTCACCGAACAATTTGAACAGGGCTTCCACAGATACGCAGTATTTT. Its protein product is CASSPNNLNRASTDTQYF.

This clonotype was seen ten or more times. This chain joins TRBV7-9 and TRBJ1-5; D uncertain. The germline V gene has CDR1 SEHNR and CDR2 FQNEAQ (reference sequence). Trimming shortened V by 1 base and J by 2 bases, and 12 bases separated the two germline ends. This CDR3 region has 16 residues. The CDR3 loop is CASSLGVAMGNQPQHF. The CDR3 nucleotides read TGTGCCAGCAGCTTAGGGGTCGCGATGGGCAATCAGCCCCAGCATTTT.

To note about this clonotype: At one end the junction does not follow the germline gene, possibly because of a read error. The V and J genes are TRBV5-1 and TRBJ1-6; D unresolved. The CDR3 loop spans 18 amino acids. The germline V gene has CDR1 SGHRS and CDR2 YFSETQ. This chain's CDR3 is CASSLEFLRTGYSSPLHF. CDR3 DNA sequence: TGTGCCAGCAGCTTGGAGTTCCTCCGGACGGGGTATAGTTCACCCCTCCACTTT.

With respect to this clonotype: The junction departs from the called germline gene at one end, perhaps through a read error. The J gene is TRBJ1-4, the V gene TRBV6-5; D remains ambiguous. The CDR3 loop spans 15 amino acids. Germline-derived CDR1 and CDR2 are MNHEY and SVGAGI. In nucleotides, the CDR3 is TGTGCCAGCAGTCACTCCTACAGCACTAATGAAAAACTGTTTTTT. This encodes CASSHSYSTNEKLFF.

This clonotype was seen at least ten times. The rearrangement joins TRBV11-1 to TRBJ1-4, with 8 positions matching TRBD1. Trimming took 4 bases from V and 6 from J; bases not matched to a gene: 13. This CDR3 is 17 amino acids long. Germline V gives CDR1 SGHAT, CDR2 FQDESV (reference sequence). In DNA, the CDR3 is TGTGCCAGCAGCTCCCGGACAGGGAGCCCCACCGATGAAAAACTGTTTTTT. Translated: CASSSRTGSPTDEKLFF.

This clonotype was found many times. This chain uses TRBV28 with TRBJ2-6, with D possibly being TRBD1 (6 bases). The germline gives CDR1 MDHEN, CDR2 SYDVKM. The V end lost 2 bases, the J end lost 0 bases, and 17 bases lay between the germline ends. CDR3 length: 19 residues. The CDR3: CASSLDRGTPFSGANVLTF. CDR3 nucleotides: TGTGCCAGCAGTTTAGATCGTGGGACACCATTCTCTGGGGCCAACGTCCTGACTTTC. Combining the CDR3 with reference TRBV28 and TRBJ2-6 gives the whole variable domain DVKVTQSSRYLVKRTGEKVFLECVQDMDHENMFWYRQDPGLGLRLIYFSYDVKMKEKGDIPEGYSVSREKKERFSLILESASTNQTSMYLCASSLDRGTPFSGANVLTFGAGSRLTVL.

J is TRBJ1-5 and V is TRBV15; D is perhaps TRBD1 (5 bases). CDR3 length: 13 residues. Germline CDR1 LNHNV, CDR2 YYDKDF (reference sequence). Trimming pared 3 bases from V and 9 bases from J, leaving 12 bases between. The CDR3 loop is CATSSGGGRPQHF. Written as DNA, the CDR3 is TGTGCCACCAGCAGCGGGGGAGGGAGGCCCCAGCATTTT.

This clonotype was counted between two and nine times. This may stem from a read error, because a much larger clone lies one nucleotide away. CDR3 in DNA: TGTGCCAGCGGTTTGGTCCCGAACACCGGGGAGCTGTTTTTT. Translation gives CASGLVPNTGELFF. The rearrangement joins TRBV12-3 or TRBV12-4 to TRBJ2-2; no clear D. The CDR3 covers 14 residues.

This clonotype was counted at least ten times. This chain joins TRBV19 and TRBJ1-6; perhaps TRBD1 as D (5 bases). Between the trimmed V and J ends, which lost 8 bases and 0 bases, there was a span of 20 bases. The CDR3 totals 18 residues. Germline CDR1 reads LNHDA; CDR2 reads SQIVND (reference sequence). This CDR3 reads CASQTPPQGSSYNSPLHF. The CDR3 nucleotides read TGTGCCAGTCAGACTCCCCCCCAGGGTAGCTCCTATAATTCACCCCTCCACTTT.

This clonotype was observed many times. The V call is TRBV19, the J call TRBJ1-2; TRBD1 matches at 7 bases. The CDR3 spans 13 residues. Germline trimming cut 5 bases from V and 3 bases from J; bases unmatched to any gene: 3. The germline CDR1 and CDR2 sequences are LNHDA and SQIVND (reference sequence). CDR3 sequence: CASSAGQHYGYTF. In nucleotides, the CDR3 is TGTGCCAGTAGTGCGGGACAGCACTATGGCTACACCTTC.

The chain joins TRBV13 to TRBJ1-2, with 7 bases matching TRBD1. V shed 3 bases and J 7 bases; nucleotides not matched to a gene: 14. Germline loops: CDR1 PRHDT, CDR2 FYEKMQ (reference sequence). The CDR3 sequence is 16 residues long. The CDR3 sequence: CASSLRSGGTGIGYTF. The CDR3 coding sequence is TGTGCCAGCAGCTTGAGGTCAGGGGGAACCGGGATTGGCTACACCTTC.

This clonotype showed up many times. The chain links TRBV5-1 to TRBJ2-7, with 15 bases aligning to TRBD2. J was trimmed by 3 bases and V by 4 bases; bases with no gene match: 8. Germline values: CDR1 SGHRS, CDR2 YFSETQ. CDR3 length: 17 residues. CDR3 DNA: TGCGCCAGCAGCGGAGGGACTAGCGGGGGGCAGGGCTACGAGCAGTACTTC. This sequence encodes CASSGGTSGGQGYEQYF.

The gene calls are TRBV9 and TRBJ2-5, with D uncertain. Trimming cost V 0 bases and J 5 bases, with 11 bases left between them. The CDR3 is 14 residues long. Germline V gene data show CDR1 as SGDLS and CDR2 as YYNGEE. The CDR3 nucleotides read TGTGCCAGCAGCGTAGGAGTCACCGGGGAGACCCAGTACTTC. As protein: CASSVGVTGETQYF. Drawing the rest from reference TRBV9 and TRBJ2-5, the complete variable domain is DSGVTQTPKHLITATGQRVTLRCSPRSGDLSVYWYQQSLDQGLQFLIQYYNGEERAKGNILERFSAQQFPDLHSELNLSSLELGDSALYFCASSVGVTGETQYFGPGTRLLVL.

Ten or more counts support this clonotype. The rearrangement links TRBV6-6 to TRBJ1-2; 8 bases are a match to TRBD1. CDR3 size: 17 residues. V lost 8 bases to trimming and J lost 0 bases; unmatched junction nucleotides: 14. Germline CDR1 MNHNY, CDR2 SVGAGI (reference sequence). As DNA, the CDR3 is TGTGCCAGCCTAGACGCAGGGGGCGCGGGAACTAACTATGGCTACACCTTC. Encoded protein: CASLDAGGAGTNYGYTF.

This clonotype was seen ten or more times. CDR3 DNA sequence: TGTGCCAGTAGTCCATTAGCGGGAGTGGGCACAGATACGCAGTATTTT. Translating gives CASSPLAGVGTDTQYF. The gene calls are TRBV19 and TRBJ2-3, with TRBD2 matching 9 bases. Trimming removed 5 bases from V and 1 base from J; junction bases left unmatched: 7. CDR3 length: 16 residues. Germline loops: CDR1 LNHDA, CDR2 SQIVND (reference sequence).

This clonotype came up a few times. This could be a read error, since a much larger clone is one nucleotide away. This chain joins TRBV7-3 and TRBJ2-5; weak D call: TRBD2 (7 bases). The CDR3 consists of 15 residues. Germline V gene data show CDR1 as SGHTA and CDR2 as FQGTGA. DNA of the CDR3: TGTGCCAGCAGCTTAAGGGGGGGGGCGGCATCGGCCCAGCACTTC. Translating gives CASSLRGGAASAQHF. Full variable domain (outside the CDR3, taken from reference TRBV7-3 and TRBJ2-5): GAGVSQTPSNKVTEKGKYVELRCDPISGHTALYWYRQSLGQGPEFLIYFQGTGAADDSGLPNDRFFAVRPEGSVSTLKIQRTERGDSAVYLCASSLRGGAASAQHFGPGTRLLVL.

Only a few counts were recorded for this clonotype. The J gene is TRBJ1-6, the V gene TRBV11-3, with D uncertain. CDR1 is SGHNT, CDR2 YENEEA, per germline. Deletions cut 1 base from V and 6 bases from J, with 7 bases between. There are 14 residues in the CDR3. CDR3 region: CASSLGKSNSPLHF. The CDR3 bases are TGTGCCAGCAGCTTAGGAAAGAGTAATTCACCCCTCCACTTT.

This clonotype was observed many times. V usage is TRBV20-1 and J usage is TRBJ1-5; unclear D gene. Germline assignment: CDR1 DFQATT and CDR2 SNEGSKA (reference sequence). This CDR3 has 15 amino acids. The V gene lost 6 bases and the J gene lost 8 bases, with 23 bases spanning the gap. The CDR3 sequence is CSAPVPGRTSEPQHF. CDR3 in DNA: TGCAGTGCCCCCGTTCCTGGACGGACCTCCGAGCCCCAGCATTTT.